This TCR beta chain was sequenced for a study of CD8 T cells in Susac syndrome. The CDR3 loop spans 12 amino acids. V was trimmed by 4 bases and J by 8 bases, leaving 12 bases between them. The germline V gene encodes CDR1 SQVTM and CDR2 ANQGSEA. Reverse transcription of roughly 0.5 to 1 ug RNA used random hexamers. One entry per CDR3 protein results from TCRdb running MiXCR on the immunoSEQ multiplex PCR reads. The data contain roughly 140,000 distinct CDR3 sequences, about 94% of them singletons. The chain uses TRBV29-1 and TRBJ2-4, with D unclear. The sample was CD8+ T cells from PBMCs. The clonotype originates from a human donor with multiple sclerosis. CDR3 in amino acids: CSVGAGWDIQYF. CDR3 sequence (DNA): TGCAGCGTTGGGGCAGGTTGGGACATTCAGTACTTC.